The sample holds a few counts of the clone carrying this T cell receptor beta chain. Its antigen is currently unknown. TCR beta CDR3 region amplification was performed from RNA transcripts. The primer set for the first-round RT-PCR of the TCR CDR3 was HTBI. TCRdb independently ran MiXCR on the multiplex PCR reads; one entry per CDR3 protein. The sample lists under 450,000 distinct CDR3 sequences; 13% were seen once. Trimming left V 0 bases short and J 5 bases short, with 13 bases between. This CDR3 spans 15 amino acids. CDR1 and CDR2 from the germline V gene are SGDLS and YYNGEE. The data are from a study of T cells in Graves' hyperthyroidism and ophthalmopathy. Hyperthyroidism, newly diagnosed and lasting under 2 months, affected patients aged 18 to 65. The study, taken as a whole, reports: Stable hyperthyroidism was separated from ophthalmopathy by a model based on 13 V-J features.

The V and J genes are TRBV9 and TRBJ2-3, with D possibly being TRBD2 (5 bases). The TCR was taken from a young man with Graves' hyperthyroidism that later progressed to Graves' ophthalmopathy. The sequenced material came from blood. CDR3 sequence (DNA): TGTGCCAGCAGCGTAGCCGGACGGGAAGGAGATACGCAGTATTTT. Translated: CASSVAGREGDTQYF.